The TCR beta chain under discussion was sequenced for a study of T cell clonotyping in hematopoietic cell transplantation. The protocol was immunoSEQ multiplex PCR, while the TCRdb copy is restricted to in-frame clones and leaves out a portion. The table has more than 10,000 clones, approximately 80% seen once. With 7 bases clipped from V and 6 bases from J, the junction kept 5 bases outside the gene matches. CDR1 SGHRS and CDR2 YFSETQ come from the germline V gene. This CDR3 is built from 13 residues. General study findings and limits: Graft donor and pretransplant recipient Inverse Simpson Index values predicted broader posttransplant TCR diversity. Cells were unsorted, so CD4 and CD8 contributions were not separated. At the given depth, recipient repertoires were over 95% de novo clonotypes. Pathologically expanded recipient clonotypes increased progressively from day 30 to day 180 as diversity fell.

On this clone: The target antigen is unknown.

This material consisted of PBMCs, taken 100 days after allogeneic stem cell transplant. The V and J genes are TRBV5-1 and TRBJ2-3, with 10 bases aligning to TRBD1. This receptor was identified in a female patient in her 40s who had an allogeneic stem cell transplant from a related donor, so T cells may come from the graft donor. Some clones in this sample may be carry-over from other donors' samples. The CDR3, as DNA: TGCGCCAGCGCCCGGGACAGGGGCGATACGCAGTATTTT. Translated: CASARDRGDTQYF.